The clone carrying this TCR beta chain has ten or more counts. The sample comes from a study of early T cells in non-severe SARS-CoV-2 infection. Each CDR3 protein is one row after TCRdb ran MiXCR on the 5' RACE reads. The table includes over 50,000 distinct CDR3 sequences, around 8% detected once. Per the germline V gene, CDR1 is SGHVS and CDR2 is FQNEAQ. Trimming stripped 5 bases from V and 2 bases from J, with 13 bases between. This CDR3 is 14 amino acids long. Sequences were obtained from whole blood. The J gene is TRBJ2-7, the V gene TRBV7-8; the D is unclear. The clonotype originates from an adult who was a healthcare worker with PCR-confirmed SARS-CoV-2 infection or an uninfected control (not recorded which). This CDR3 reads CASSPIASTYEQYF. The CDR3 DNA reads TGTGCCAGCAGCCCCATTGCCAGCACCTACGAGCAGTACTTC. Drawing the rest from reference TRBV7-8 and TRBJ2-7, the complete variable domain is GAGVSQSPRYKVAKRGQDVALRCDPISGHVSLFWYQQALGQGPEFLTYFQNEAQLDKSGLPSDRFFAERPEGSVSTLKIQRTQQEDSAVYLCASSPIASTYEQYFGPGTRLTVT.